The source of this T cell receptor (beta chain) is a study of T cell responses to AZD1222 COVID-19 vaccine. Study-wide results and limits: It was only a handful of AZD1222 recipients who were seropositive at baseline. There were vaccine-associated CD4 TCRs across spike, dominant at 160-218 and 743-854.

Of note for this clone: No antigen is known for it.

Some clones are missing from TCRdb's copy, which holds only in-frame ones; the method was immunoSEQ multiplex PCR. The repertoire holds about 170,000 clones, 80% to 90% seen once, with roughly 6.9% in the top ten. V gave up 3 bases and J gave up 10 bases, with 13 bases separating them. Germline CDR1 reads LGHNA; CDR2 reads YNFKEQ. CDR3 size: 13 residues. The V gene is TRBV4-2, the J gene TRBJ2-1; no reliable D call. The sample was peripheral blood, taken on day 0 of AZD1222 vaccination. This TCR came from an adult in good health. The CDR3 coding sequence is TGTGCCAGCAGCCAGGTCGAGGCCGTAGAGCAGTTCTTC. Amino acids: CASSQVEAVEQFF.